The subject of this entry is one T cell receptor beta chain. Its antigen is currently not known. Qualities for individual bases were not recorded, and no much larger clone is one base off. Ophthalmopathy patients had moderately to severely active disease, Clinical Activity Score of at least 3, NOSPECS grade of at least 4, and duration under 3 months. Patients with uncontrolled infections, other autoimmune diseases, pregnancy or lactation were excluded. Diagnoses relied on clinical symptoms, serum thyroxine and TRAb, thyroid ultrasound and orbital computed tomography. Ficoll-Paque density gradient centrifugation was used to isolate PBMCs from 8.5 to 10 ml of fresh peripheral blood. Trizol reagent was used to extract total RNA, and RNA quality was then checked on an Agilent 2100 Bioanalyzer. The germline V gene yields SGDLS for CDR1 and YYNGEE for CDR2. V is reduced by 0 bases and J by 5 bases, leaving a spacing of 11 bases between them. From cysteine to phenylalanine, the CDR3 is 15 amino acids long. Solely the CDR3 DNA is kept, with 45 bases framed from the first base.

The data derive from a study of T cells in Graves' hyperthyroidism and ophthalmopathy (dated by TCRdb to the late 2010s). About the full investigation: Peripheral blood was collected at initial diagnosis, before any treatment. A discovery cohort of roughly 96 patients, roughly 45 with Graves' ophthalmopathy and about 60 with stable Graves' hyperthyroidism, was used to find distinguishing TCR V-J signatures. Whether ophthalmopathy could be predicted prospectively was tested in an independent validation cohort made up of under 20 hyperthyroidism patients plus 17 patients who later progressed to ophthalmopathy. The 95 to 100 discovery patients were randomly split 7:3 into training and test sets. Thyroid tissue and blood T-cell repertoires from six Graves' hyperthyroidism patients were also compared in the study. Following sampling, methimazole starting at 30 mg daily was given to hyperthyroidism patients, and high-dose intravenous methylprednisolone was given to ophthalmopathy patients. The paper describes TCR Vbeta CDR3 sequencing of 140 or so peripheral blood samples, made up of 43 ophthalmopathy patients, around 78 hyperthyroidism patients and about 17 progressor patients. What the study reported, not specific to this receptor: Most expanded thyroid clonotypes (frequency above 0.001) were also detected in blood, suggesting blood repertoires may reflect thyroid immune responses. Ophthalmopathy was separated from stable hyperthyroidism by a 13 V-J signature model, with around 90% sensitivity and just over 81% specificity obtained in cross-validation and 80%/75% obtained in testing. During validation, the model predicted progression to ophthalmopathy a median of about 6.5 months ahead of onset, with around 65% sensitivity and 72% to 80% specificity. No statistical method was used to fix the sample size in advance, and group allocation was not hidden from the investigators.

The TCR beta CDR3 regions were amplified from the RNA transcripts. The TCR CDR3 was subjected to a first round of RT-PCR using the HTBI primer set and the Qiagen OneStep RT-PCR kit. The libraries were constructed in a second round of multiplex PCR and then size-selected and purified. The libraries were sequenced on an Illumina HiSeq2000 using paired-end 100 bp reads. The source study handled its data this way. SOAPnuke was used to process the raw data, removing reads that contained adapters or uncalled bases, had a mean Phred below 15, or lacked an exact match to the constant primer or identifier. High-quality paired reads were merged with COPE v1.2.5, and unique nucleotide sequences were defined as clonotypes. MiTCR v1.1 was used to align the clonotypes against IMGT TRBV, TRBD and TRBJ reference segments. Analysis was restricted to V-J combinations with a frequency above 0.0001, which covered 99% to 99.2% of repertoires. A TCS score was defined as the ratio between F50 (clonal expansion) and ExV (chaos), using BLOSUM62-based TCRdist between CDR3 peptides within each V-J. Welch's t-statistics and random forest reduced roughly 500 V-J features to fewer than 15, which were used in a naive Bayes classifier (R e1071). The public reads were quality trimmed at Q25 with fastp and then assembled into clones with MiXCR by TCRdb, keeping productive beta chains. Entries are consolidated by CDR3 protein sequence, retaining the most common genes and DNA. The V and J calls follow TCRdb's processing rather than the paper's. Recorded for this sample are hundreds of thousands of distinct CDR3 sequences; roughly an eighth of them occurred a single time. The top ten clonotypes cover 25% to 30% of the sample.

The TCR originated in a man aged 45-60 years with Graves' ophthalmopathy. The chain links TRBV9 with TRBJ1-4; the D gene is possibly TRBD1, with 6 bases matching. The sample consisted of blood. In nucleotide form, the sequence is TGTGCCAGCAGCGTAGGGACAGTTGAGAATGAAAAACTGTTTTTT. Its product reads: CASSVGTVENEKLFF.